This is a list of T cell receptor beta chains from one sample in a study of shared clonotypes between healthy human individuals. Produced via immunoSEQ multiplex PCR; TCRdb's table is partial and in-frame only. The data show roughly 2 million clones, about 95% seen once. The sequencing sample was made of naive CD8+ T cells sorted from blood. The receptors derive from a young man in good health. Each CDR3 is given with its conserved first and last residue. A D gene is named only where the DNA matches it firmly. The size field is filled for only some rows; it gives once, few, many or a size class.

CASRSDSSYEQYF,TGTGCCAGCAGAAGCGACAGTTCCTACGAGCAGTACTTC,NA,NA,TRBJ2-7,TRBV5-6
CASSLKQNYEQYF,TGTGCCAGCAGTTTAAAGCAGAACTACGAGCAGTACTTC,NA,NA,TRBJ2-7,TRBV27
CASSPPGTRETQYF,TGTGCCAGCAGTCCCCCAGGGACTCGGGAGACCCAGTACTTC,NA,NA,TRBJ2-5,TRBV9
CASSIPWQGDTQYF,TGTGCCAGTAGTATCCCCTGGCAGGGTGACACGCAGTATTTT,NA,NA,TRBJ2-3,TRBV19
CASSLGSGVFSYEQYF,TGTGCCAGCAGTTTAGGGTCAGGGGTCTTCTCCTACGAGCAGTACTTC,NA,NA,TRBJ2-7,TRBV28
CASSPTGAYEQYF,TGTGCCAGCAGTCCGACAGGGGCCTACGAGCAGTACTTC,NA,TRBD1,TRBJ2-7,TRBV27
CATSRDRGDTYEQYF,TGTGCCACCAGCAGAGATCGGGGAGATACCTACGAGCAGTACTTC,NA,NA,TRBJ2-7,TRBV15
CASSQGGSGSSYNEQFF,TGTGCCAGCAGCCAGGGGGGTAGCGGGAGTTCCTACAATGAGCAGTTCTTC,once,TRBD2,TRBJ2-1,TRBV7-9
CASSQYRTEQYF,TGTGCCAGCAGTCAGTACAGAACCGAGCAGTACTTC,NA,NA,TRBJ2-7,TRBV2
CASSLGSGPNYGYTF,TGTGCCAGCAGCTTGGGATCCGGACCGAACTATGGCTACACCTTC,NA,NA,TRBJ1-2,TRBV5-8
CAWTEARELNYGYTF,TGTGCCTGGACCGAGGCCAGGGAATTAAACTATGGCTACACCTTC,NA,NA,TRBJ1-2,TRBV30
CASSVGSFSSYNSPLHF,TGTGCCAGCAGCGTCGGGTCATTTAGCTCCTATAATTCACCCCTCCACTTT,NA,NA,TRBJ1-6,TRBV9
CASSYTWGDQETQYF,TGTGCCAGCAGTTACACCTGGGGAGACCAAGAGACCCAGTACTTC,NA,NA,TRBJ2-5,TRBV6-5
CASSTGLAGIYEQYF,TGTGCCAGCAGTACGGGACTAGCGGGGATCTACGAGCAGTACTTC,NA,TRBD2,TRBJ2-7,TRBV6-5
CASSYSTSGRYEQYF,TGTGCCAGCAGTTACTCGACTAGCGGGAGGTACGAGCAGTACTTC,NA,TRBD2,TRBJ2-7,TRBV6-6
CASSPIPVAGAFTDTQYF,TGTGCCAGCAGCCCGATCCCAGTTGCGGGAGCCTTCACAGATACGCAGTATTTT,NA,TRBD2,TRBJ2-3,TRBV14
CASSLAGLAGEGYEQYF,TGCGCCAGCAGCTTGGCCGGACTAGCGGGAGAAGGGTACGAGCAGTACTTC,NA,TRBD2,TRBJ2-7,TRBV5-1
CASSVAPGLDEKLFF,TGTGCCAGCAGCGTAGCCCCAGGCCTAGATGAAAAACTGTTTTTT,NA,NA,TRBJ1-4,TRBV9
CASSPPGRSSYNEQFF,TGTGCCAGCAGCCCTCCGGGCAGAAGCTCCTACAATGAGCAGTTCTTC,NA,NA,TRBJ2-1,TRBV9
CASSPSVGGANYEQYF,TGCGCCAGCAGCCCCTCGGTGGGGGGGGCTAACTACGAGCAGTACTTC,NA,NA,TRBJ2-7,TRBV4-1
CASSQDPLGLGLLGYTF,TGCGCCAGCAGCCAAGACCCTTTAGGTTTGGGCCTGTTAGGCTACACCTTC,NA,NA,TRBJ1-2,TRBV4-1
CASSLEHSASYTDTQYF,TGTGCCAGCAGCTTAGAACATTCGGCCTCCTACACAGATACGCAGTATTTT,NA,NA,TRBJ2-3,TRBV7-6
CASSGRHQPQHF,TGTGCCAGCAGCGGCCGTCATCAGCCCCAGCATTTT,NA,NA,TRBJ1-5,TRBV9
CAWSDHEQYF,TGTGCCTGGAGTGACCACGAGCAGTACTTC,NA,NA,TRBJ2-7,TRBV30
CAWSEQGFPLHF,TGTGCCTGGAGTGAACAAGGCTTTCCCCTCCACTTT,NA,NA,TRBJ1-6,TRBV30
CASSRTSGASYEQYF,TGTGCCAGCAGCAGGACTAGCGGGGCCTCCTACGAGCAGTACTTC,once,TRBD2,TRBJ2-7,TRBV2
CASSPGVSGRASWEQYF,TGCGCCAGCAGCCCCGGTGTTAGCGGGAGGGCCAGTTGGGAGCAGTACTTC,NA,TRBD2,TRBJ2-7,TRBV4-1
CARQWRSPLQLVEKLFF,TGTGCCAGGCAGTGGAGGTCTCCTCTACAACTAGTTGAAAAACTGTTTTTT,NA,NA,TRBJ1-4,TRBV7-2
CASVGTEFSGNTIYF,TGCGCCAGTGTCGGTACAGAATTCTCTGGAAACACCATATATTTT,NA,NA,TRBJ1-3,TRBV10-1
CAWSGLAGEAQYF,TGTGCCTGGAGTGGACTAGCGGGGGAGGCGCAGTATTTT,NA,TRBD2,TRBJ2-3,TRBV30
CASSLWGQGVYEQYF,TGTGCCAGCAGCTTGTGGGGACAGGGGGTCTACGAGCAGTACTTC,NA,TRBD1,TRBJ2-7,TRBV11-2
CASRGTNTGELFF,TGTGCCAGCCGGGGGACGAACACCGGGGAGCTGTTTTTT,NA,NA,TRBJ2-2,TRBV6-5
CASSSSIYHNEQFF,TGTGCCAGCAGTTCGTCGATCTACCACAATGAGCAGTTCTTC,NA,NA,TRBJ2-1,TRBV6-5
CASSPLGSSGEQYF,TGTGCCAGCAGTCCACTGGGCAGTTCGGGGGAGCAGTACTTC,NA,NA,TRBJ2-7,TRBV2
CASSLGQGEENTIYF,TGTGCCAGCAGCTTAGGACAGGGGGAAGAAAACACCATATATTTT,NA,TRBD1,TRBJ1-3,TRBV7-8
CASSLLAGVGEQYF,TGTGCCAGCAGTTTACTAGCGGGGGTAGGCGAGCAGTACTTC,NA,TRBD2,TRBJ2-7,TRBV27
CASSLVTGPYEQYF,TGTGCCAGCAGCTTAGTTACAGGACCCTACGAGCAGTACTTC,NA,NA,TRBJ2-7,TRBV7-9
CASSLSARTVEAFF,TGTGCCAGCAGTCTAAGCGCCAGGACAGTTGAAGCTTTCTTT,NA,NA,TRBJ1-1,TRBV28
CASSLAPRDAESSYNSPLHF,TGTGCCAGCAGCTTAGCGCCGAGGGATGCTGAGAGCTCCTATAATTCACCCCTCCACTTT,NA,NA,TRBJ1-6,TRBV7-2
CASGQGSTEAFF,TGTGCCAGCGGGCAGGGGTCAACTGAAGCTTTCTTT,once,NA,TRBJ1-1,TRBV7-9
CASSFAGASSPLHF,TGTGCCAGCAGTTTTGCAGGGGCGAGCTCACCCCTCCACTTT,NA,NA,TRBJ1-6,TRBV27
CASSETSGVTYEQFF,TGTGCCAGCAGCGAGACTAGCGGGGTCACCTATGAGCAGTTCTTC,NA,TRBD2,TRBJ2-1,TRBV27
CASSPQPGSYEQYF,TGTGCCAGCAGCCCCCAACCGGGCTCCTACGAGCAGTACTTC,NA,NA,TRBJ2-7,TRBV7-6
CASSQETGSVKELFF,TGTGCCAGCAGCCAAGAGACAGGCTCCGTGAAGGAGCTGTTTTTT,NA,NA,TRBJ2-2,TRBV6-5
CASRHGTGGLPHYGYTF,TGTGCCAGCAGGCATGGGACAGGGGGCCTTCCCCACTATGGCTACACCTTC,NA,TRBD1,TRBJ1-2,TRBV27
CASSSGLRGQETQYF,TGTGCCAGCAGTTCGGGACTCCGGGGCCAAGAGACCCAGTACTTC,NA,NA,TRBJ2-5,TRBV27
CASSLHRTDTQYF,TGTGCCAGCAGCTTACACCGCACAGATACGCAGTATTTT,NA,NA,TRBJ2-3,TRBV7-2
CASSPGAGGNYGYTF,TGTGCCAGCAGTCCGGGGGCAGGGGGCAACTATGGCTACACCTTC,NA,TRBD1,TRBJ1-2,TRBV27
CASSSDREIANYGYTF,TGTGCCAGCAGTTCGGACAGGGAAATAGCTAACTATGGCTACACCTTC,NA,TRBD1,TRBJ1-2,TRBV28
CASSFGTGDNEQFF,TGTGCCAGCAGCTTCGGGACAGGGGACAATGAGCAGTTCTTC,NA,TRBD1,TRBJ2-1,TRBV5-6
CASSVGGGTYEQYF,TGTGCCAGCAGCGTAGGGGGAGGAACCTACGAGCAGTACTTC,NA,NA,TRBJ2-7,TRBV9
CASSLPKGDSNQPQHF,TGTGCCAGCAGCTTGCCTAAGGGAGATAGCAATCAGCCCCAGCATTTT,NA,NA,TRBJ1-5,TRBV5-8
CASSLSGRAANTGELFF,TGTGCCAGCAGCCTCTCCGGGCGGGCAGCGAACACCGGGGAGCTGTTTTTT,NA,NA,TRBJ2-2,TRBV9
CASNQQGADGELFF,TGTGCCAGCAACCAACAGGGGGCGGACGGGGAGCTGTTTTTT,NA,TRBD1,TRBJ2-2,TRBV2